The clone carrying this T cell receptor beta chain has just one count. Its antigen remains unidentified. CDR3 length: 17 residues. CDR1 SGHDN and CDR2 FVKESK come from the germline V gene. With V trimmed by 0 bases and J by 7 bases, 11 bases remained unmatched. The data were taken from a study of shared clonotypes between healthy human individuals. Findings and limits, study-wide: Generation probabilities of non-shared clonotypes were lower (relative to those shared by all four donors).

Sequencing was performed with immunoSEQ multiplex PCR; in TCRdb, only in-frame clones are kept and a portion is missing. Found here are 650,000 to 800,000 clones, about 90% of them singletons; the top ten hold approximately 22%. Naive CD8 cells lacked CD45RO and underwent positive selection for CCR7, leaving out terminally differentiated effector memory CD45RA+ cells. The TCR originated in a man in his thirties or forties in good health. What was sequenced was naive CD8+ T cells sorted from blood. This sequence joins TRBV14 and TRBJ2-2; 7 bases align to TRBD1. The CDR3 bases are TGTGCCAGCAGCCAAGAAAAGTGGCCAGGGGGAAGCGGGGAGCTGTTTTTT. It specifies CASSQEKWPGGSGELFF.